Listed below are T cell receptor beta chains from one sample, sequenced in a study of early T cells in non-severe SARS-CoV-2 infection. Via MiXCR, TCRdb re-called the 5' RACE reads, giving one row per CDR3 protein. The table lists under 60,000 distinct CDR3 sequences, over 10% of them singletons. Sequencing used whole blood. The receptors derive from an adult who was a healthcare worker with PCR-confirmed SARS-CoV-2 infection or an uninfected control (not recorded which). CDR3s leave out the opening cysteine and the closing phenylalanine or tryptophan.

TRBV27	TRBJ1-1	ASSKKTYPNTEAF
TRBV5-5	TRBJ1-1	ASSSPGTAF
TRBV7-9	TRBJ1-2	ASSLGSIPSDYGYT
TRBV3-1	TRBJ1-6	ASSPGTGAVH
TRBV6-5	TRBJ2-2	ASSYSYDHWSTGELF
TRBV30	TRBJ2-7	AWSVGTGRLLQY
TRBV29-1	TRBJ2-3	SVAEGADTQY
TRBV7-9	TRBJ1-2	ASSSRGPGYGYT
TRBV3-1	TRBJ1-1	ASSQERGVEAF
TRBV20-1	TRBJ2-7	SASPRPGSSYEQY
TRBV6-5	TRBJ1-1	ASGGRNTEAF
TRBV10-1	TRBJ2-7	ASSESRAGGYEQY
TRBV7-6	TRBJ2-1	ASSPPNPTGWNEQF
TRBV5-6	TRBJ2-3	ASSLGHGDDDTQY
TRBV6-1	TRBJ1-5	ASSVFSGKGSQPQH
TRBV5-1	TRBJ2-3	ASSFVGTETQY
TRBV6-5	TRBJ1-2	ASSYSSGTGRKGYGYT
TRBV4-1	TRBJ1-6	ASSGGQGTSPLH
TRBV5-1	TRBJ1-1	ASSLATPNTEAF
TRBV2	TRBJ1-1	ASSMDSLPGAF
TRBV11-3	TRBJ1-1	ASSLPYRGYTEAF
TRBV24-1	TRBJ2-3	VTSDFTGVMGGTQY
TRBV12-5	TRBJ2-2	ASGLVKTGEHTGELF
TRBV2	TRBJ1-4	ASSEQGQSNEKLF
TRBV2	TRBJ2-1	ASSRTSGGYWEQF
TRBV7-3	TRBJ1-1	ASSFAPTVEAF
TRBV29-1	TRBJ2-3	SARRSSGNTDTQY
TRBV29-1	TRBJ2-2	SAIPVGGMNTGELF
TRBV10-3	TRBJ1-5	AISVGRSSNQPQH
TRBV20-1	TRBJ2-3	SAWTPPRTDTQY
TRBV11-1	TRBJ2-3	ASSLQELSTDTQY
TRBV11-2	TRBJ1-1	ASSLQPMNTEAF
TRBV3-2	TRBJ2-1	ASSPERPGLATDEQF
TRBV4-1	TRBJ2-7	ASSRGLAGGPPYEQY
TRBV4-1	TRBJ1-6	ASSHIAKGTGGRAPLH
TRBV20-1	TRBJ1-3	SASEGNSGNTIY
TRBV18	TRBJ1-2	ASSPLGQGNYGYT
TRBV13	TRBJ1-2	ASPTGGIEGYT
TRBV5-5	TRBJ2-3	ASSFPGHQY
TRBV7-9	TRBJ2-7	ASSLRPSGAAYEQY
TRBV11-2	TRBJ2-5	ASSLGTVDGTQY
TRBV20-1	TRBJ1-1	SASRGLGTEAF
TRBV7-9	TRBJ1-1	ASSLGDLMNTEAF
TRBV27	TRBJ2-1	ASSDQGSYNEQF
TRBV6-2/TRBV6-3	TRBJ2-3	ASSFVATEDTQY
TRBV15	TRBJ1-6	ATSRGQDRVYSPLH
TRBV6-5	TRBJ1-2	ASSQDRLYGYT
TRBV7-3	TRBJ2-5	ASSLGTSGGQETQY
TRBV7-3	TRBJ1-5	ASSLGPGTMQQPQH
TRBV28	TRBJ2-7	ASSAPGYEQY
TRBV27	TRBJ2-7	ASSARTVSYEQY
TRBV20-1	TRBJ2-7	SATTANSYEQY
TRBV18	TRBJ2-3	ASSPASGSTDTQY
TRBV7-2	TRBJ2-4	ASSSGGGLTTNIQY
TRBV5-1	TRBJ2-1	ASSLAHRDRANEQF
TRBV2	TRBJ1-6	ASTLRAGLDSPLH
TRBV14	TRBJ2-1	ASSFWTGHGDEQF